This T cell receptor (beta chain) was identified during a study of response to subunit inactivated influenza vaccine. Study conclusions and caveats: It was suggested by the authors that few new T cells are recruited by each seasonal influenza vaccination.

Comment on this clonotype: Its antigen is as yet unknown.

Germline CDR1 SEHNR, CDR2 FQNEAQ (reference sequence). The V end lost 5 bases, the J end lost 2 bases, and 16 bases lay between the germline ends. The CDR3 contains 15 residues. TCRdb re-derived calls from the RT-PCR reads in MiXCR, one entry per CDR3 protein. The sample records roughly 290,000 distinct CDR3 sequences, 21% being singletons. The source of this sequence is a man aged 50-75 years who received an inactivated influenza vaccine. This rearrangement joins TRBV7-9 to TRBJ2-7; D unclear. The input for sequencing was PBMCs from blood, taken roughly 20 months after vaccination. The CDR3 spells CASSPYGGGTYEQYF. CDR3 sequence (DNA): TGTGCCAGCAGCCCCTATGGCGGCGGAACCTACGAGCAGTACTTC.